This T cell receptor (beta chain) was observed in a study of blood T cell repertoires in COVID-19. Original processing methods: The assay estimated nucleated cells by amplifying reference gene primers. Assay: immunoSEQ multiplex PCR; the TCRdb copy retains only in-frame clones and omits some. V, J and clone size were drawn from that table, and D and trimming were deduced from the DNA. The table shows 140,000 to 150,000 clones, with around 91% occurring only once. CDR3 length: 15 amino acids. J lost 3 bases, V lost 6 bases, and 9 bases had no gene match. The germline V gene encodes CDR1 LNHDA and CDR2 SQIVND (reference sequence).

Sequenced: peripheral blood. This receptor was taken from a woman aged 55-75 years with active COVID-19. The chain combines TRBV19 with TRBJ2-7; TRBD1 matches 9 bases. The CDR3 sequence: CASRVSGTGYYEQYF. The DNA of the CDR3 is TGTGCCAGTAGGGTTTCCGGGACAGGGTACTACGAGCAGTACTTC.